This T cell receptor (beta chain) was sequenced for a study of cytomegalovirus exposure and HLA in healthy donors. Use of 60 Vbeta and 13 Jbeta primers characterized the PCR. TCRdb's table, derived via immunoSEQ multiplex PCR, lists solely in-frame clones and lacks some. The profile shows about 120,000 clones, about 80% of them singletons. The length of the CDR3 is 14 residues. V was clipped by 3 bases and J by 8 bases, with 14 bases between them. Germline V gives CDR1 LGHNT, CDR2 FRNRAP. What was sequenced was PBMCs. The chain joins TRBV12-5 to TRBJ2-1; D is uncertain. This clonotype was sampled from a woman aged 45-59 years in good health and CMV-seropositive. This CDR3 reads CASGLCRAPDEQFF. CDR3 DNA sequence: TGTGCTAGTGGTTTATGCCGAGCCCCCGATGAGCAGTTCTTC.